A selection of T cell receptor beta chains follows, all from one sample in a study of cytotoxic CD8 clonotypes in ibrutinib-treated CLL. The repertoire was sequenced with immunoSEQ multiplex PCR; TCRdb's copy has only in-frame clones and lacks some. In the table there are 140,000 or so clones, about 79% of which are singletons. This specimen was PBMCs, taken after 12 months of ibrutinib treatment. These receptors came from a human donor with chronic lymphocytic leukemia. Both conserved end residues are part of each CDR3. D genes are given only for firm matches. Clone sizes are given selectively: once, few, many, or a class where the clone is expanded.

v_gene: TRBV4-3
abundance: NA
d_gene: TRBD2
j_gene: TRBJ2-2
CDR3aa: CASSARLAGGSTGTGELFF
CDR3nt: TGCGCCAGCAGCGCCCGACTAGCGGGAGGGTCCACGGGCACCGGGGAGCTGTTTTTT

v_gene: TRBV5-8
abundance: few
d_gene: NA
j_gene: TRBJ1-1
CDR3aa: CASSFGHMNTEAFF
CDR3nt: TGTGCCAGCAGCTTCGGACACATGAACACTGAAGCTTTCTTT

v_gene: TRBV4-3
abundance: once
d_gene: NA
j_gene: TRBJ2-4
CDR3aa: CASSQGALWGAAKNIQYF
CDR3nt: TGCGCCAGCAGCCAAGGGGCGTTATGGGGCGCAGCCAAAAACATTCAGTACTTC

v_gene: TRBV27
abundance: NA
d_gene: TRBD1
j_gene: TRBJ2-5
CDR3aa: CASSPIDDRVHPQETQYF
CDR3nt: TGTGCCAGCAGTCCCATAGACGACAGGGTTCATCCACAAGAGACCCAGTACTTC

v_gene: TRBV5-4
abundance: NA
d_gene: NA
j_gene: TRBJ2-7
CDR3aa: CASSSPGSYEQYF
CDR3nt: TGTGCCAGCAGCTCACCGGGATCTTACGAGCAGTACTTC

v_gene: TRBV5-5
abundance: NA
d_gene: TRBD2
j_gene: TRBJ2-1
CDR3aa: CASSLVAGSFNEQFF
CDR3nt: TGTGCCAGCAGCTTGGTAGCGGGATCATTCAATGAGCAGTTCTTC

v_gene: TRBV28
abundance: NA
d_gene: TRBD2
j_gene: TRBJ2-1
CDR3aa: CASSLVAGDQFF
CDR3nt: TGTGCCAGCAGTTTAGTAGCGGGAGATCAGTTCTTC

v_gene: TRBV6-5
abundance: NA
d_gene: NA
j_gene: TRBJ2-1
CDR3aa: CASSDGVRNEQFF
CDR3nt: TGTGCCAGCAGTGACGGGGTGAGGAATGAGCAGTTCTTC

v_gene: TRBV4-3
abundance: NA
d_gene: NA
j_gene: TRBJ2-5
CDR3aa: CASSPPGPIQETQYF
CDR3nt: TGCGCCAGCAGCCCGCCGGGACCTATACAAGAGACCCAGTACTTC

v_gene: TRBV15
abundance: NA
d_gene: NA
j_gene: TRBJ2-2
CDR3aa: CATSRERGATGELFF
CDR3nt: TGTGCCACCAGCAGAGAAAGAGGGGCGACCGGGGAGCTGTTTTTT

v_gene: TRBV7-2
abundance: NA
d_gene: NA
j_gene: TRBJ2-3
CDR3aa: CASSLAGFWDTQYF
CDR3nt: TGTGCCAGCAGCCTAGCTGGGTTCTGGGATACGCAGTATTTT

v_gene: TRBV4-1
abundance: NA
d_gene: TRBD1
j_gene: TRBJ1-2
CDR3aa: CASSHDGTGVLNYGYTF
CDR3nt: TGCGCCAGCAGCCACGATGGAACAGGGGTTTTAAACTATGGCTACACCTTC

v_gene: TRBV18
abundance: NA
d_gene: NA
j_gene: TRBJ2-5
CDR3aa: CASSPRQASETQYF
CDR3nt: TGTGCCAGCTCACCAAGACAGGCCTCAGAGACCCAGTACTTC

v_gene: TRBV7-9
abundance: NA
d_gene: TRBD1
j_gene: TRBJ2-7
CDR3aa: CASSLRQGDEQYF
CDR3nt: TGTGCCAGCAGCTTGCGACAGGGCGACGAGCAGTACTTC

v_gene: TRBV7-2
abundance: NA
d_gene: NA
j_gene: TRBJ1-1
CDR3aa: CASSSRWGLNTEAFF
CDR3nt: TGTGCCAGCAGCTCCCGGTGGGGCCTAAACACTGAAGCTTTCTTT

v_gene: TRBV7-3
abundance: NA
d_gene: TRBD2
j_gene: TRBJ2-2
CDR3aa: CASTRVVSGRAGELFF
CDR3nt: TGTGCCAGCACTCGTGTTGTAAGCGGGAGGGCCGGGGAGCTGTTTTTT

v_gene: TRBV5-1
abundance: NA
d_gene: NA
j_gene: TRBJ1-1
CDR3aa: CASSLTRQAGNTEAFF
CDR3nt: TGCGCCAGCAGCTTAACACGACAGGCGGGTAACACTGAAGCTTTCTTT

v_gene: TRBV10-3
abundance: NA
d_gene: NA
j_gene: TRBJ1-2
CDR3aa: CAISGGEGDYGYTF
CDR3nt: TGTGCCATCAGTGGAGGGGAGGGCGACTATGGCTACACCTTC

v_gene: TRBV28
abundance: NA
d_gene: NA
j_gene: TRBJ1-1
CDR3aa: CASSINTEAFF
CDR3nt: TGTGCCAGCAGTATAAACACTGAAGCTTTCTTT

v_gene: TRBV19
abundance: few
d_gene: TRBD1
j_gene: TRBJ1-5
CDR3aa: CASKSRTGAFQPQHF
CDR3nt: TGTGCCAGTAAATCGCGGACAGGGGCGTTTCAGCCCCAGCATTTT

v_gene: TRBV4-2
abundance: NA
d_gene: NA
j_gene: TRBJ1-4
CDR3aa: CASSRQTTNEKLFF
CDR3nt: TGTGCCAGCAGCCGGCAAACAACTAATGAAAAACTGTTTTTT

v_gene: TRBV28
abundance: NA
d_gene: NA
j_gene: TRBJ2-3
CDR3aa: CASSLSPGVADTQYF
CDR3nt: TGTGCCAGCAGTTTATCCCCGGGAGTTGCGGATACGCAGTATTTT

v_gene: TRBV6-1
abundance: NA
d_gene: TRBD2
j_gene: TRBJ2-3
CDR3aa: CASSDLAGVDTQYF
CDR3nt: TGTGCCAGCAGCGATCTAGCGGGAGTAGATACGCAGTATTTT

v_gene: TRBV10-1
abundance: once
d_gene: NA
j_gene: TRBJ1-2
CDR3aa: CASSESSGSYGYTF
CDR3nt: TGCGCCAGCAGTGAGTCGTCAGGGAGCTATGGCTACACCTTC

v_gene: TRBV19
abundance: NA
d_gene: NA
j_gene: TRBJ1-2
CDR3aa: CASNPAAGGGYTF
CDR3nt: TGTGCCAGTAACCCGGCCGCGGGTGGTGGCTACACCTTC

v_gene: TRBV28
abundance: NA
d_gene: TRBD1
j_gene: TRBJ1-1
CDR3aa: CASSHQPGQGMASF
CDR3nt: TGTGCCAGCAGTCACCAACCCGGACAGGGCATGGCGAGCTTT

v_gene: TRBV18
abundance: NA
d_gene: NA
j_gene: TRBJ1-5
CDR3aa: CASSPLPLVRRQDNQPQHF
CDR3nt: TGTGCCAGCTCACCACTTCCATTAGTTCGGAGACAGGATAATCAGCCCCAGCATTTT

v_gene: TRBV18
abundance: NA
d_gene: NA
j_gene: TRBJ2-1
CDR3aa: CASSPPGGRGIF
CDR3nt: TGTGCCAGCTCACCACCGGGGGGCCGGGGGATCTTC